One and the same sample provided the 4 T cell receptor beta chains below, sequenced in a study of PD-1 blockade in classical Hodgkin lymphoma. Assay used: immunoSEQ multiplex PCR; TCRdb lists only in-frame clones, some missing. The data show 24,000 or so clones, roughly 79% seen once. All the patients suffered relapse after autologous stem cell transplantation, and brentuximab vedotin exposure differed. Sequencing was performed on peripheral blood mononuclear cells (PBMCs), taken before the second cycle of nivolumab. These receptors all come from a human donor with classical Hodgkin lymphoma.

CDR3 protein: CATSRGTDQETQYF. DNA of the CDR3: TGTGCCACCAGCAGAGGGACAGACCAAGAGACCCAGTACTTC. The chain couples TRBV15 to TRBJ2-5; perhaps TRBD1 as D (6 bases). Trimming shortened V by 1 base and J by 0 bases, and 6 bases separated the two germline ends. CDR1 is LNHNV and CDR2 is YYDKDF in the germline V gene (reference sequence). The CDR3 is 14 residues long.

J is TRBJ2-7 and V is TRBV11-2, with D unclear. The CDR3 consists of 16 residues. Trimming took 5 bases from V and 4 from J, leaving 21 bases between them. Germline V gene sequence: CDR1 SGHAT, CDR2 FQNNGV. The CDR3 sequence: CASSPSQWRSRYEQYF. CDR3 DNA sequence: TGTGCCAGCAGCCCCAGTCAATGGCGAAGTCGTTACGAGCAGTACTTC. Based on the CDR3 plus reference TRBV11-2 and TRBJ2-7, the full variable domain is EAGVAQSPRYKIIEKRQSVAFWCNPISGHATLYWYQQILGQGPKLLIQFQNNGVVDDSQLPKDRFSAERLKGVDSTLKIQPAKLEDSAVYLCASSPSQWRSRYEQYFGPGTRLTVT.

The chain links TRBV28 to TRBJ1-3; no clear D. Germline CDR1 is MDHEN and CDR2 is SYDVKM. This CDR3 has 17 residues. V gave up 5 bases and J gave up 1 base, with 18 bases separating them. Here the CDR3 reads CASSDRFLRRSGNTIYF. The CDR3, as DNA: TGTGCCAGCAGTGATAGGTTTTTACGGCGATCTGGAAACACCATATATTTT.

V usage is TRBV25-1 and J usage is TRBJ2-5; 8 bases fit TRBD2. Germline trimming cut 6 bases from V and 4 bases from J; bases unmatched to any gene: 4. Germline lookup yields CDR1 MGHDK and CDR2 SYGVNS. The length of the CDR3 is 13 residues. Here the CDR3 reads CASRTLAGETQYF. CDR3 coding DNA: TGTGCCAGCAGAACCCTAGCGGGAGAGACCCAGTACTTC.